This T cell receptor beta chain was sequenced during a study of blood T cell repertoires in COVID-19. Study as a whole: Donors in the United States, Italy and Spain gave samples during acute or convalescent COVID-19. T cells, B-cell-depleted T cells, or PBMCs supplied cDNA or gDNA.

In the source study's methods: Amplification from reference gene primers served as the basis for estimated nucleated cell counts. Sequencing used immunoSEQ multiplex PCR; TCRdb keeps in-frame clones, though not all of them. V, J and clone size reflect that table, while D and trimming were determined from the DNA. The table includes 150,000 to 200,000 clones, about four fifths detected once. This CDR3 has 16 amino acids. Germline CDR1 LNHDA, CDR2 SQIVND (reference sequence). Sequenced: peripheral blood. The V and J genes are TRBV19 and TRBJ1-6; 8 positions agree with TRBD1. The receptor was derived from a man between 60 and 75 years old with active or convalescent COVID-19. The CDR3 reads CASADRGQGPDSPLHF. For the CDR3, the DNA is TGTGCGAGTGCCGACAGAGGACAGGGCCCGGATTCACCCCTCCACTTT.